The present TCR beta chain was sequenced within a study of blood T cell repertoires in COVID-19. Study information: T cells, B-cell-depleted T cells, or PBMCs supplied cDNA or gDNA.

In the original workflow: Scientists estimated how many nucleated cells there were by amplifying reference gene primers. Profiling relied on immunoSEQ multiplex PCR, and the TCRdb table lists in-frame clones only, not all of them. Clonal size and the V and J genes are those of that table, whereas D and trimming came from the DNA. Among about 170,000 clones listed, almost 85% were seen once. The CDR3 is made up of 13 amino acids. Germline assignment: CDR1 SGHDN and CDR2 FVKESK. V lost 0 bases and J lost 7, with 9 bases in between. The sample consisted of peripheral blood. The chain combines TRBV14 with TRBJ2-5, with unresolved D. This receptor was obtained from a woman aged 80 or over with acute or convalescent COVID-19. The CDR3 DNA follows: TGTGCCAGCAGCCAAGATAATAGTCCGACCCAGTACTTC. Protein: CASSQDNSPTQYF.